This TCR beta chain is from a study of blood T cells in healthy people across ages. J was trimmed by 4 bases and V by 6 bases; bases with no gene match: 9. The germline gives CDR1 MDHEN, CDR2 SYDVKM. This CDR3 is 15 amino acids long. Next came a second PCR, run for roughly 6 to 11 cycles, which used a sample-barcoded 5' primer along with a J-beta primer mix. TCRdb redid the calling of the 5' RACE reads with MiXCR, one entry per CDR3 protein. The table lists approximately 1.5 million distinct CDR3 sequences, less than 45% of them singletons. This chain uses TRBV28 with TRBJ2-3; 8 positions agree with TRBD1. The sample consisted of blood. This clonotype was sampled from a woman under 30 in good health. The CDR3: CASSWTGRSADTQYF. CDR3 DNA sequence: TGTGCCAGCAGCTGGACAGGGCGCAGCGCAGATACGCAGTATTTT.